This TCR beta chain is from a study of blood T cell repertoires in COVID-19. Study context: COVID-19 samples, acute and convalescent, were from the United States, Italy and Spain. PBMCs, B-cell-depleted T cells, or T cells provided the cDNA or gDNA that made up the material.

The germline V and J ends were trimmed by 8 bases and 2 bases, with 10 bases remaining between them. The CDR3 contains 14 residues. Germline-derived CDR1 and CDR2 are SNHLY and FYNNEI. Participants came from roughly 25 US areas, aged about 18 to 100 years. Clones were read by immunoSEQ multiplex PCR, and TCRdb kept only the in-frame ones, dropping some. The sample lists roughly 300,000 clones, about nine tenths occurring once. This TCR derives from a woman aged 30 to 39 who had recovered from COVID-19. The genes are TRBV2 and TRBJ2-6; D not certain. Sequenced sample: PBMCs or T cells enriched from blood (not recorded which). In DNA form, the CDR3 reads TGTGCCAGCTCAAGAGACACTGGGGCCAACGTCCTGACTTTC. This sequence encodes CASSRDTGANVLTF. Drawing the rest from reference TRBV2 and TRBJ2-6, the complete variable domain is EPEVTQTPSHQVTQMGQEVILRCVPISNHLYFYWYRQILGQKVEFLVSFYNNEISEKSEIFDDQFSVERPDGSNFTLKIRSTKLEDSAMYFCASSRDTGANVLTFGAGSRLTVL.